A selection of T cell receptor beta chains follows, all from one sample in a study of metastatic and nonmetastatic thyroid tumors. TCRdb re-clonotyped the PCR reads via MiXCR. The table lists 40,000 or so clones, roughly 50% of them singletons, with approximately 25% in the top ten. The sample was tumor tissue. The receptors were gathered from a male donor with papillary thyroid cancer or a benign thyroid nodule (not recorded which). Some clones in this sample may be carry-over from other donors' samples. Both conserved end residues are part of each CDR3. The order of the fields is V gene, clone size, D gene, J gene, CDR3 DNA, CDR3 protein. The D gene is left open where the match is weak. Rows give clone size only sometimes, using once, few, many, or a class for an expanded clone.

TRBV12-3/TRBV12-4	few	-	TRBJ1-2	TGTGCCAGCAGTTCTTGGGCGGGGGACTATGGCTACACCTTC	CASSSWAGDYGYTF
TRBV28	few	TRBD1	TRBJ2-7	TGTGCCAGCACACAGGGGTTGGGGACCTACGAGCAGTACTTC	CASTQGLGTYEQYF
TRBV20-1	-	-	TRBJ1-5	TGCAGTGCTAGAGACAGCCAAGTCTGGCCCCAGCATTTT	CSARDSQVWPQHF
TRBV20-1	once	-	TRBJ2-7	TGCAGTGCTAGAGGTCTTGAAGACCCATCCTACGAGCAGTACTTC	CSARGLEDPSYEQYF
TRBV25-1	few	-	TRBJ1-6	TGTGCCAGCGGTCGTAGGGAGGAGCTGGGTAATTCACCCCTCCACTTT	CASGRREELGNSPLHF
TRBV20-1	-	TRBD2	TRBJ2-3	TGCAGTGCAGCTTTATTATTAGCGGGGGCCCTCGCAGATACGCAGTATTTT	CSAALLLAGALADTQYF
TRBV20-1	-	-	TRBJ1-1	TGCAGTGCCCTGGGGGACGGACGGAACACTGAAGCTTTCTTT	CSALGDGRNTEAFF
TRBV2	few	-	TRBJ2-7	TGTGCCAGCAGCGGATTGGGTGGGGGTAACGAGCAGTACTTC	CASSGLGGGNEQYF
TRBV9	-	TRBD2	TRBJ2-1	TGTGCCAGCAGCGTTATAGCGGGTGGTACTAATGAGCAGTTCTTC	CASSVIAGGTNEQFF
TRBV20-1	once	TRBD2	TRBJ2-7	TGCAGTGCTAGAGAGGGGGAGGGGTCCTACGAGCAGTACTTC	CSAREGEGSYEQYF
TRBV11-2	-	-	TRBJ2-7	TGTGCCAGCAGCTTCGTCCCCTACGAGCAGTACTTC	CASSFVPYEQYF
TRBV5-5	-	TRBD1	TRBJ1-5	TGTGCCAGCAGCTGGACAGGGGGAGACCAGCCCCAGCATTTT	CASSWTGGDQPQHF
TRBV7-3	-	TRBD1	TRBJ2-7	TGTGCCAGCAGCTTAAAGGGACAGGGGACCTACGAGCAGTACTTC	CASSLKGQGTYEQYF
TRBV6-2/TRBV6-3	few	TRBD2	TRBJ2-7	TGTGCCAGCAGTTACCGTGGACTAGCGGTCTCCTACGAGCAGTACTTC	CASSYRGLAVSYEQYF
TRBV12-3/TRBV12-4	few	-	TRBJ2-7	TGTGCCAGCAGTCACCTTGGAGGCTCCTACGAGCAGTACTTC	CASSHLGGSYEQYF
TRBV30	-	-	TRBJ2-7	TGTGCCGGGCAGGGGAACGACGAGCAGTACTTC	CAGQGNDEQYF
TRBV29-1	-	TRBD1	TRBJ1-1	TGCAGCGTTGAAGGTGGACAGGGCGGATTTAGCACTGAAGCTTTCTTT	CSVEGGQGGFSTEAFF
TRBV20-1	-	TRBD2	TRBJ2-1	TGCAGTGCTACTAGCGGGGGCTACAATGAGCAGTTCTTC	CSATSGGYNEQFF
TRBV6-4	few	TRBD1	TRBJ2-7	TGTGCCAGCAGTGGGACAGGGTCGGTATACGAGCAGTACTTC	CASSGTGSVYEQYF
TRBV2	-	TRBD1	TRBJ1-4	TGTGCCAGCAGCAGGGACAGGGGAGGTGAAAAACTGTTTTTT	CASSRDRGGEKLFF
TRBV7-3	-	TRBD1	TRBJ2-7	TGTGCCAGCAGCCTGACAGGGGCCGAGATCCACGATCAGTACTTC	CASSLTGAEIHDQYF
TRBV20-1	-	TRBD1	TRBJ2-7	TGCAGTGCTTCCAAACAGGGGGTCGGACTCGAGCAGTACTTC	CSASKQGVGLEQYF
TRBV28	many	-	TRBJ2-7	TGTGCCAGCAGTTTGGACGGGTACTTC	CASSLDGYF
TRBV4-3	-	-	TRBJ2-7	TGCGCCAGCAGCCAAGATTTGCGATCCAGGGGGGACGAGCAGTACTTC	CASSQDLRSRGDEQYF
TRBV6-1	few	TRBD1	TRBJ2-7	TGTGCCAGCATAGACAGGGACTACGAGCAGTACTTC	CASIDRDYEQYF
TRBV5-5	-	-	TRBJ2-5	TGTGCCAGCAGCTTGAGTTTTGACAGAGGAGAGACCCAGTACTTC	CASSLSFDRGETQYF
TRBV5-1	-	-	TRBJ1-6	TGCGCCAGCAGCTTGATGGGGAATAATTCACCCCTCCACTTT	CASSLMGNNSPLHF
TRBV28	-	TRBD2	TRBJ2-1	TGTGCCAGCAGTTTACGACTAGCTCCCAATGAGCAGTTCTTC	CASSLRLAPNEQFF
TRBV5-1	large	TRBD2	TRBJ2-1	TGCGCCAGCAGCCCTGGGACTAGCGGGAGAGGCAATGAGCAGTTCTTC	CASSPGTSGRGNEQFF
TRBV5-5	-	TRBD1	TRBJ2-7	TGTGCCAGCAGCCCAAATGCCCGGACAGGTAGATACGAGCAGTACTTC	CASSPNARTGRYEQYF
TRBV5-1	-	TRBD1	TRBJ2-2	TGCGCCAGCAGCTTCACCCCCACAGGGGCCGGCACCGGGGAGCTGTTTTTT	CASSFTPTGAGTGELFF
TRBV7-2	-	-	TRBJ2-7	TGTGCCAGCAGCTTCGGCATTACCTACGAGCAGTACTTC	CASSFGITYEQYF
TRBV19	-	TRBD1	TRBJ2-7	TGTGCCAGTAGTGCCTGGGACAGGGTCTACGAGCAGTACTTC	CASSAWDRVYEQYF
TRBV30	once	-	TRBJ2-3	TGTGCCTGGAGCGTAAGTAGAGTGTCGACGCAGTATTTT	CAWSVSRVSTQYF
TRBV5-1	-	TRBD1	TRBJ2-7	TGCGCCAGCAGAGGGACAGCGACCTACGAGCAGTACTTC	CASRGTATYEQYF
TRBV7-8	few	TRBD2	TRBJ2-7	TGTGCCAGCAGCCCTACGACTAGCGGGAGCTCCTACGAGCAGTACTTC	CASSPTTSGSSYEQYF
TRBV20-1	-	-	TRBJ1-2	TGCAGTGCTAGAAACAGGGAAACTAACTATGGCTACACCTTC	CSARNRETNYGYTF
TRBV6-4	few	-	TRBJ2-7	TGTGCCAGCAGTGACTCGAAATACTTC	CASSDSKYF
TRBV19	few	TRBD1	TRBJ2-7	TGTGCCAGTAGCGTGGGACAGGGACCGTACGAGCAGTACTTC	CASSVGQGPYEQYF
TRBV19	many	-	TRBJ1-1	TGTGCCAGTATGTTGGGGTCCTTCGGGGGCACTGAAGCTTTCTTT	CASMLGSFGGTEAFF
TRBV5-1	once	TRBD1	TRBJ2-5	TGCGCCAGCCGGACAGGCCAAGAGACCCAGTACTTC	CASRTGQETQYF
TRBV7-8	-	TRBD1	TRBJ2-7	TGTGCCAGCAGCTTAGCCATGACAGGGCCTACCTACGAGCAGTACTTC	CASSLAMTGPTYEQYF